The TCR beta chain described here comes from a study of T-cell reconstitution after alpha-beta-depleted transplantation in children. Study-wide results and limits: Surviving recipient cells, namely T cells and thymic progenitors, were the source of high day-60 TCRbeta diversity in some patients.

Regarding this clonotype: Its target is not known.

V was pared by 6 bases and J by 5 bases, with 9 bases between. Germline CDR1 MDHEN, CDR2 SYDVKM. CDR3 size: 12 residues. Construction of the TCRbeta library involved unique molecular identifiers. TCRdb analysed the PCR reads with MiXCR anew, one entry per CDR3 protein. The sample holds some 600,000 distinct CDR3 sequences, approximately 12% seen once. The genes are TRBV28 and TRBJ2-3; the D is unclear. The specimen was PBMCs, mostly from graft donor cells, collected 360 days after TCRalphabeta/CD19-depleted stem cell transplant. The TCR sequence derives from a male patient between 10 and 17 years old who had a stem cell transplant for acute myeloid leukemia, so the T cells may come from the graft donor. The CDR3 spells CASSVRRDTQYF. CDR3 sequence (DNA): TGTGCCAGCAGCGTCCGGCGAGATACGCAGTATTTT. Supplemented by reference TRBV28 and TRBJ2-3, the full variable domain reads DVKVTQSSRYLVKRTGEKVFLECVQDMDHENMFWYRQDPGLGLRLIYFSYDVKMKEKGDIPEGYSVSREKKERFSLILESASTNQTSMYLCASSVRRDTQYFGPGTRLTVL.